These T cell receptor beta chains were read from a single sample in a study of CD4 and CD8 cells across lung adenocarcinoma regions. MiXCR, run by TCRdb on the PCR reads, gives a single entry per CDR3 protein. The table lists over 5,500 distinct CDR3 sequences, under 55% of them singletons. Sequenced material: CD8+ T cells from the center of a lung tumor. The receptors come from a female donor with lung adenocarcinoma. The CD4 and CD8 labels of this study may be unreliable. Both conserved end residues are part of each CDR3. A D gene is named only where the DNA matches it firmly. Size is stated for part of the rows, as once, few or many counts, or as a class when the clone is expanded.

>TRBD1|TRBJ1-2|TRBV12-3/TRBV12-4|few
CASSAGQASYGYTF
TGTGCCAGCAGTGCGGGACAGGCGTCCTATGGCTACACCTTC
>TRBD2|TRBJ2-3|TRBV10-1|medium-sized
CASSELAGEKGTDTQYF
TGCGCCAGCAGTGAACTAGCGGGAGAAAAAGGCACAGATACGCAGTATTTT
>-|TRBJ2-1|TRBV10-3|-
CAISENGNEQFF
TGTGCCATCAGTGAGAACGGCAATGAGCAGTTCTTC
>TRBD2|TRBJ2-1|TRBV11-2|medium-sized
CASSLRPTTSGGANEQFF
TGTGCCAGCAGCTTAAGGCCGACGACTAGCGGGGGGGCCAATGAGCAGTTCTTC
>-|TRBJ1-1|TRBV7-3|-
CASSLNPGGGTEAFF
TGTGCCAGCAGCTTAAATCCTGGGGGTGGGACTGAAGCTTTCTTT
>-|TRBJ2-3|TRBV6-5|-
CASSTDRTDQDTQYF
TGTGCCAGCAGTACCGATCGGACAGACCAAGATACGCAGTACTTT
>-|TRBJ2-1|TRBV4-3|few
CASSQERESYEQFF
TGCGCCAGCAGCCAAGAAAGGGAAAGTTATGAGCAGTTCTTC
>-|TRBJ2-7|TRBV12-3/TRBV12-4|medium-sized
CASSSHTGYEQYF
TGTGCCAGCAGTTCACATACAGGGTACGAGCAGTACTTC
>-|TRBJ2-5|TRBV6-5|-
CASSYSGGLETQYF
TGTGCCAGCAGTTACTCAGGAGGGTTAGAGACCCAGTACTTC
>-|TRBJ2-3|TRBV6-1|medium-sized
CASKAGEGADTQYF
TGTGCCAGCAAGGCGGGAGAGGGGGCAGATACGCAGTATTTT
>TRBD2|TRBJ2-5|TRBV5-5|-
CASSLAAAGVLQETQYF
TGTGCCAGCAGCTTGGCCGCAGCGGGAGTCCTCCAAGAGACCCAGTACTTC
>TRBD2|TRBJ2-1|TRBV6-1|few
CASSGESGRPHNEQFF
TGTGCCAGCAGCGGCGAGAGCGGGAGGCCCCACAATGAGCAGTTCTTC
>-|TRBJ2-1|TRBV6-1|-
CARSGATHGEQFF
TGTGCCAGGAGTGGGGCCACCCACGGTGAGCAGTTCTTC
>-|TRBJ2-2|TRBV6-5|medium-sized
CASQAEMAGTGELFF
TGTGCCAGCCAGGCGGAGATGGCGGGGACCGGGGAGCTGTTTTTT
>-|TRBJ2-1|TRBV7-2|-
CASELQGWTTNEQFF
TGTGCCAGCGAGCTTCAAGGGTGGACTACCAATGAGCAGTTCTTC
>-|TRBJ2-1|TRBV7-2|-
CASSFSGRLFF
TGTGCCAGCAGCTTCTCAGGGAGACTGTTCTTC
>TRBD2|TRBJ2-1|TRBV7-8|-
CASSRSVAGGCSDKQFF
TGTGCCAGCAGCCGATCCGTAGCGGGGGGCTGCTCAGATAAGCAGTTCTTC
>TRBD2|TRBJ2-1|TRBV7-9|-
CASSLKAGGDYNEQFF
TGTGCCAGCAGCCTAAAAGCGGGAGGGGACTACAATGAGCAGTTCTTC
>-|TRBJ2-6|TRBV5-6|many
CASSFPSGANVLTF
TGTGCCAGCAGCTTTCCCTCTGGGGCCAACGTCCTGACTTTC
>-|TRBJ2-7|TRBV11-2|many
CASSPNWGSDEQYF
TGTGCCAGCAGTCCTAACTGGGGAAGCGACGAGCAGTACTTC
>-|TRBJ2-7|TRBV6-1|-
CASAGSGGRGQDTQYF
TGTGCCAGCGCGGGCTCTGGGGGCCGTGGCCAAGATACGCAGTACTTC
>TRBD2|TRBJ2-3|TRBV6-1|many
CASSEAAGGVDTQYF
TGTGCCAGCAGTGAAGCGGCGGGGGGGGTAGATACGCAGTATTTT
>TRBD2|TRBJ2-5|TRBV6-1|-
CASTAAGTSGRGTETQYF
TGTGCCAGCACCGCTGCCGGGACTAGCGGGAGGGGGACAGAGACCCAGTATTTC
>-|TRBJ2-5|TRBV27|-
CASRLGFDTDTQYF
TGTGCCAGCAGACTAGGGTTCGACACAGATACCCAGTACTTC
>-|TRBJ2-1|TRBV19|-
CASSIYPPTTNEQFF
TGTGCCAGTAGTATTTACCCGCCCACCACCAATGAGCAGTTCTTC
>-|TRBJ2-1|TRBV7-2|many
CASSLRDRIDQFF
TGTGCCAGCAGCTTAAGAGACAGAATTGACCAGTTCTTC
>TRBD1|TRBJ2-5|TRBV6-1|once
CASSEGQGAIQYF
TGTGCCAGCAGTGAAGGGCAGGGGGCGATCCAGTACTTC
>-|TRBJ2-5|TRBV7-2|medium-sized
CASSLASETQYF
TGTGCCAGCAGCTTAGCTTCAGAGACCCAGTACTTC
>TRBD2|TRBJ2-7|TRBV7-2|medium-sized
CASSLWAGGGHEQYF
TGTGCCAGCAGCTTATGGGCGGGAGGAGGACACGAGCAGTACTTC
>-|TRBJ2-3|TRBV6-4|many
CASRAEGESDTQYF
TGTGCCAGCCGAGCTGAGGGTGAAAGTGATACGCAGTATTTT
>TRBD2|TRBJ2-3|TRBV10-3|once
CAGGDGARSTDTQYF
TGTGCCGGGGGGGACGGGGCCCGTAGCACAGATACGCAGTATTTT
>TRBD2|TRBJ2-3|TRBV6-1|many
CASSQWSNYFSGGVTDTQYF
TGTGCCAGCAGCCAGTGGTCGAATTATTTTAGCGGGGGAGTGACAGATACGCAGTATTTT
>-|TRBJ1-2|TRBV4-1|once
CASSPGLGFAYGYTF
TGCGCCAGCAGCCCCGGGTTAGGGTTCGCCTATGGCTACACCTTC